This paragraph covers one T cell receptor beta chain sequence. The antigen it recognizes is unknown. Base qualities are not at hand, and no much larger clone is one base apart. The trim is 2 bases for V and 2 bases for J, with a gap of 10 bases between the germline ends. The CDR3 runs 14 amino acids, cysteine and phenylalanine included. The DNA shown is the 42-base CDR3, in frame from base 1. Taken from the germline V gene (reference sequence), the CDR1 and CDR2 loops are LGHDT and YNNKEL. This record belongs to a study of control samples from healthy donors and cancer patients (dated by TCRdb to 2019 to 2021). Libraries came from the immunoSEQ multiplex PCR assay. TCRdb stores this immuneACCESS table with in-frame sequences only. Part of the clones is absent; in the studies checked, under half of the shortfall reflects unresolved V genes, and no reason is known for the rest. The sample has 65,000 to 85,000 clones on record, about 87% of them singletons. Approximately 2.5% of the sample is taken by the ten largest.

The chain is encoded by TRBV3-1 (or the pseudogene TRBV3-2) joined to TRBJ2-7, with the D segment identity uncertain. Material: PBMCs. The clonotype originates from a woman aged 45-60 years with head and neck cancer. The sequenced DNA is TGTGCCAGCAGCCAATTGCTGGGCGCCTACGAGCAGTACTTC. It specifies CASSQLLGAYEQYF.